A selection of T cell receptor beta chains follows, all from one sample in a study of cytotoxic CD8 clonotypes in ibrutinib-treated CLL. TCRdb keeps only in-frame clones here, not all; method: immunoSEQ multiplex PCR. The top ten hold about 7.4% of the sample, which has some 150,000 clones, approximately 80% seen once. Sequenced here: PBMCs, sampled after 36 months of ibrutinib treatment. The origin of the receptors is a human donor with chronic lymphocytic leukemia. CDR3s include the opening cysteine and the closing phenylalanine or tryptophan. A D gene is named only where the DNA matches it firmly. Clone size is stated in some rows and not others, as once, few, many or a class when expanded.

v_call	cdr3_length	j_call	d_call	clone_size	cdr3_nt	cdr3_aa
TRBV6-1	14	TRBJ2-7	TRBD1	-	TGTGCCAGCAGGAGGGACAGAATATACTACGAGCAGTACTTC	CASRRDRIYYEQYF
TRBV19	14	TRBJ1-2	-	-	TGTGCCAGTAGTATTAGTCGTACTAACTATGGCTACACCTTC	CASSISRTNYGYTF
TRBV27	14	TRBJ2-7	TRBD2	-	TGTGCCAGCAGTCTTGGACTAGGCGGAAACGAGCAGTACTTC	CASSLGLGGNEQYF
TRBV5-1	15	TRBJ2-3	-	-	TGCGCCAGCAGCTTGGTTTCAGGAGGAGCAGATACGCAGTATTTT	CASSLVSGGADTQYF
TRBV5-6	17	TRBJ1-1	TRBD1	-	TGTGCCAGCAGCCTTAGGATAACAGGGGGCTTGGGCACTGAAGCTTTCTTT	CASSLRITGGLGTEAFF
TRBV6-1	13	TRBJ1-2	-	many	TGTGCCAGCAGTTCAGATCAGGGATCCGGCTACACCTTC	CASSSDQGSGYTF
TRBV10-3	16	TRBJ2-6	TRBD1	-	TGTGCCATCAGTGAAACACAGGGGGCTGGGGCCAACGTCCTGACTTTC	CAISETQGAGANVLTF
TRBV28	15	TRBJ2-7	TRBD2	once	TGTGCCAGCAGTTCGGCTAGCGGGAGGGCCTACGAGCAGTACTTC	CASSSASGRAYEQYF
TRBV11-1	16	TRBJ2-3	-	once	TGTGCCAGCAGCTCCCCAGGGCTTCAGACTTTCTATACGCAGTATTTT	CASSSPGLQTFYTQYF
TRBV5-4	14	TRBJ1-2	-	-	TGTGCCAGCAGCCAAGGGGGGGTAGGCTATGGCTACACCTTC	CASSQGGVGYGYTF
TRBV19	15	TRBJ1-2	TRBD1	-	TGTGCCAGTATCGCATCGGACAGGGGAGTTGGTGGCTACACCTTC	CASIASDRGVGGYTF
TRBV30	16	TRBJ1-5	TRBD1	-	TGTGCCTGGAGTTTGGGCCTCGGGGCAGGGGGACAGCCCCAGCATTTT	CAWSLGLGAGGQPQHF
TRBV9	13	TRBJ2-3	-	few	TGTGCCAGCAGCCCGGCCCCGGGAGATACGCAGTATTTT	CASSPAPGDTQYF
TRBV4-1	15	TRBJ2-3	TRBD1	-	TGCGCCAGCAGACGGACAGGAACTAGCACAGATACGCAGTATTTT	CASRRTGTSTDTQYF
TRBV6-5	13	TRBJ1-2	-	-	TGTGCCAGCACCCACGGACCCAACTATGGCTACACCTTC	CASTHGPNYGYTF
TRBV10-1	13	TRBJ2-7	-	-	TGCGCCAGCAGCGTGTTACAGGCGTACGAGCAGTACTTC	CASSVLQAYEQYF
TRBV5-1	15	TRBJ2-7	-	-	TGCGCCAGCAGCTTCTCCAGTACCAGCTCCTACGAGCAGTACTTC	CASSFSSTSSYEQYF
TRBV5-1	15	TRBJ2-2	-	-	TGCGCCAGCAGCCCCACAGGGAGAGACACCGGGGAGCTGTTTTTT	CASSPTGRDTGELFF
TRBV7-9	16	TRBJ2-5	TRBD2	-	TGTGCCAGCAGCTTGCCGGCACTAGCGGGATTGGAGACCCAGTACTTC	CASSLPALAGLETQYF
TRBV18	15	TRBJ1-4	TRBD1	once	TGTGCCAGCTCACCACCGGGACAGGGTCAGGAAAAACTGTTTTTT	CASSPPGQGQEKLFF